One and the same sample provided the 6 T cell receptor beta chains below, sequenced in a study of identical twins. Each CDR3 protein gets one entry after TCRdb re-called the 5' RACE reads with MiXCR. Among about 200,000 distinct CDR3 sequences listed, approximately 10% were seen once. The specimen was memory T cells sorted from blood. Receptors originate from a middle-aged man in good health.

V gene TRBV7-2 combines with J gene TRBJ1-1; TRBD1 matches at 11 bases. V was pared by 5 bases and J by 7 bases, with 6 bases of the junction left unmatched. Germline CDR1 reads SGHTA; CDR2 reads FQGNSA. This CDR3 has 14 residues. The CDR3 coding sequence is TGTGCCAGCAGCGGGACAGGGGGTGTTTTTGAAGCTTTCTTT. Its protein product is CASSGTGGVFEAFF.

V gene TRBV9 combines with J gene TRBJ2-3; TRBD1 might be the D (6 bases). The CDR3 is 17 residues long. V shed 3 bases and J shed 4 bases, with 21 bases lying between them. The germline gives CDR1 SGDLS, CDR2 YYNGEE. The CDR3 loop reads CASSATPQGGLADTQYF. The CDR3 DNA reads as TGTGCCAGCAGCGCTACCCCACAAGGGGGTCTGGCAGATACGCAGTATTTT.

This chain uses TRBV2 with TRBJ1-2, with 8 bases lining up with TRBD1. The germline V gene has CDR1 SNHLY and CDR2 FYNNEI. This CDR3 has 12 amino acids. Losses at the gene ends were 5 bases for V and 9 bases for J; bases not matched to a gene: 5. CDR3 nucleotides: TGTGCCAGCAGTAACAGGGGGTTCCGCTACACCTTC. Its translation is CASSNRGFRYTF.

The chain couples TRBV25-1 to TRBJ2-1, with TRBD2 matching over 13 bases. The V and J ends lost 8 bases and 5 bases, in that order; junction bases with no gene match: 6. Germline CDR1 is MGHDK and CDR2 is SYGVNS. This CDR3 has 15 residues. The CDR3 bases are TGTGCCAGCGTGGGACTAGCGGGGACGAACAATGAGCAGTTCTTC. Its translation: CASVGLAGTNNEQFF.

This clonotype was picked up many times. The chain links TRBV7-9 to TRBJ2-5; D is tentatively TRBD1 or TRBD2 (6 bases each). Trimming shortened V by 3 bases and J by 2 bases, and 16 bases separated the two germline ends. Germline V gene sequence: CDR1 SEHNR, CDR2 FQNEAQ (reference sequence). The CDR3 has 16 amino acids. The CDR3 DNA is TGTGCCAGCAGCTTCGTTGGGGGGCCTGCTCAAGAGACCCAGTACTTC. Translation gives CASSFVGGPAQETQYF.

The chain uses TRBV6-2 or TRBV6-3 and TRBJ2-2, with no clear D. CDR3 length: 13 residues. Trimming cost V 2 bases and J 8 bases, with 9 bases left between them. Germline CDR1 is MNHEY and CDR2 is SVGEGT. CDR3 loop: CASSYIRVGELFF. Written as DNA, the CDR3 is TGTGCCAGCAGTTACATTAGGGTGGGGGAGCTGTTTTTT.